This T cell receptor (beta chain) was captured by sequencing in a study of T cell responses to AZD1222 COVID-19 vaccine. Study-level results: It was only six AZD1222 recipients who were seropositive at baseline. Across spike, vaccine-associated CD4 TCRs were found, dominant at 160-218 and 743-854.

As regards this clone: What it binds is unknown.

Libraries were prepared by immunoSEQ multiplex PCR; TCRdb keeps only in-frame clonotypes and omits some of them. The sample yields approximately 150,000 clones, approximately 90% seen once. This sequence originates from an adult who received the AZD1222 COVID-19 vaccine. Specimen: peripheral blood, collected 28 days after the second AZD1222 dose.

CDR3 in amino acids: CSVQKGAENTEAFF. The DNA of the CDR3 is TGCAGCGTTCAAAAAGGGGCAGAGAACACTGAAGCTTTCTTT. The V call is TRBV29-1, the J call TRBJ1-1; D may be TRBD1 (5 bases). Germline V gene sequence: CDR1 SQVTM, CDR2 ANQGSEA. V dropped 5 bases and J dropped 1 base, with 14 bases sitting between them. The CDR3 runs to 14 residues. Combining the CDR3 with reference TRBV29-1 and TRBJ1-1 gives the whole variable domain SAVISQKPSRDICQRGTSLTIQCQVDSQVTMMFWYRQQPGQSLTLIATANQGSEATYESGFVIDKFPISRPNLTFSTLTVSNMSPEDSSIYLCSVQKGAENTEAFFGQGTRLTVV.